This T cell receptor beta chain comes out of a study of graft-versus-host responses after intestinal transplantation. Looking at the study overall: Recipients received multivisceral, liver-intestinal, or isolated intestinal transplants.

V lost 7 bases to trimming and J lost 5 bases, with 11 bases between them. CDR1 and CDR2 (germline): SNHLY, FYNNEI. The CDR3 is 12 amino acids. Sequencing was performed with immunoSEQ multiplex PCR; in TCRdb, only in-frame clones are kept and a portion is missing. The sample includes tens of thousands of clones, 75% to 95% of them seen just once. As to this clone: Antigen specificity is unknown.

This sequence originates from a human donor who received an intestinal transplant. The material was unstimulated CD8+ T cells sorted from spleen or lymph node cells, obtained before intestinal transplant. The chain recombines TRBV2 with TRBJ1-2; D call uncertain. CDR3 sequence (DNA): TGTGCCAGCACTGGACTGATTTATGGCTACACCTTC. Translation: CASTGLIYGYTF.